The rows below give T cell receptor beta chains drawn from one sample of a study of shared T cell receptors in the human thymus. TCRdb's table, derived via immunoSEQ multiplex PCR, lists solely in-frame clones and lacks some. The table shows over 650,000 clones, with approximately 87% occurring only once. The same data also went into a second study, on human thymus T cells.

Specimen: thymocytes. The receptor set was obtained from a boy under three years old with a congenital heart defect. CDR3s include the opening cysteine and the closing phenylalanine or tryptophan. A D gene is named only where the DNA matches it firmly.

V: TRBV4-3
J: TRBJ2-1
D: -
DNA: TGCGCCAGCAGCGCCAGGGGTCCCTTTTACAATGAGCAGTTCTTC
CDR3: CASSARGPFYNEQFF

V: TRBV27
J: TRBJ1-4
D: -
DNA: TGTGCCAACAGTTTATTGGGGGAGGTTAATGAAAAACTGTTTTTT
CDR3: CANSLLGEVNEKLFF

V: TRBV15
J: TRBJ2-5
D: -
DNA: TGTGCCACCAGCCTAAAACCCAGACATCGGGAGTGGGAGACCCAGTACTTC
CDR3: CATSLKPRHREWETQYF

V: TRBV10-3
J: TRBJ1-6
D: -
DNA: TGTGCCATCAGTGAGGACAGGAGCTCCTATAATTCACCCCTCCACTTT
CDR3: CAISEDRSSYNSPLHF

V: TRBV4-1
J: TRBJ1-2
D: TRBD1
DNA: TGCGCCAGCAGCCACCGACAGGGGTGGATCTATGGCTACACCTTC
CDR3: CASSHRQGWIYGYTF

V: TRBV7-9
J: TRBJ1-5
D: TRBD1
DNA: TGTGCCAGCAGCCGGGACAGGAATCAGCCCCAGCATTTT
CDR3: CASSRDRNQPQHF

V: TRBV30
J: TRBJ2-6
D: TRBD2
DNA: TGTGCCTGGAGCGAAAACGAGAGCGGGGGGAGCTCTGGGGCCAACGTCCTGACTTTC
CDR3: CAWSENESGGSSGANVLTF

V: TRBV2
J: TRBJ1-3
D: -
DNA: TGTGCCAGTATCAGGGAGGAGGAATTGGACGGAAACACCATATATTTT
CDR3: CASIREEELDGNTIYF

V: TRBV7-9
J: TRBJ1-3
D: TRBD1
DNA: TGTGCCAGCAGCTCCTTGAGCCGGGACAGGCTACAAGGAAACACCATATATTTT
CDR3: CASSSLSRDRLQGNTIYF

V: TRBV19
J: TRBJ2-7
D: TRBD2
DNA: TGTGCCAGTGGCGGGGGGCAGGAGCAGTACTTC
CDR3: CASGGGQEQYF

V: TRBV7-9
J: TRBJ2-2
D: -
DNA: TGTGCCAGCAGCTTAAGGGGGAACACCGGGGAGCTGTTTTTT
CDR3: CASSLRGNTGELFF